Here is one T cell receptor (beta chain) with its context. Germline V CDR1 and CDR2: LGHNA, YNFKEQ. Trimming took off 4 bases at V and 7 bases at J, with 7 bases between the two ends. This CDR3 comprises 12 residues. This specimen belongs to a study of T cell changes during pregnancy in multiple sclerosis. Sequencing used immunoSEQ multiplex PCR; TCRdb keeps in-frame clones, though not all of them. Of about 59,000 clones in the sample, around 90% were seen once. This sample comprised peripheral blood, obtained in the third trimester of pregnancy. The source of this sequence is a female donor in good health, enrolled as a control in a pregnancy study. The genes are TRBV4-2 and TRBJ2-2; no clear D. The CDR3 loop is CASSPLDGELFF. The CDR3 DNA is TGTGCCAGCAGCCCTTTAGACGGGGAGCTGTTTTTT.